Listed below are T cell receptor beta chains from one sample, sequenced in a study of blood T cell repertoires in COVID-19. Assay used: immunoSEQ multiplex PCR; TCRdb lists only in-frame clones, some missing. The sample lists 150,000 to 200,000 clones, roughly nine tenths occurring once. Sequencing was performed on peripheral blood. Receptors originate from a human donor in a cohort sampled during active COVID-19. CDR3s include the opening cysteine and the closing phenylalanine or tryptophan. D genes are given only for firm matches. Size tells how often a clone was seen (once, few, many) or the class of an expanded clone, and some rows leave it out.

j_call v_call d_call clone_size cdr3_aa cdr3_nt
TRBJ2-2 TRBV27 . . CASSWSTGLAGELFF TGTGCCAGCAGTTGGTCCACAGGGTTGGCCGGGGAGCTGTTTTTT
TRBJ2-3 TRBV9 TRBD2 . CASSAIAGGTDTQYF TGTGCCAGCAGCGCCATAGCGGGAGGAACTGATACGCAGTATTTT
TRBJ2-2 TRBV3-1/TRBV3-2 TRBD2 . CASSHRGGADTGELFF TGTGCCAGCAGCCATCGCGGGGGGGCGGACACCGGGGAGCTGTTTTTT
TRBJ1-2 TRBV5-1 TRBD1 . CASSLTGQGARNGYTF TGCGCCAGCAGCTTGACGGGACAGGGGGCGCGGAATGGCTACACCTTC
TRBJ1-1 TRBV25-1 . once CASSRSTEAFF TGTGCCAGCAGTAGGAGCACTGAAGCTTTCTTT
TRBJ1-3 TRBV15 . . CATSRERGLSGNTIYF TGTGCCACCAGCAGAGAAAGAGGACTCTCTGGAAACACCATATATTTT
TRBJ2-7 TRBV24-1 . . CATSDSGTPVYEQYF TGTGCCACCAGTGACTCAGGGACACCCGTCTACGAGCAGTACTTC
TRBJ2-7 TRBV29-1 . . CSVTSGIGEQYF TGCAGCGTCACATCCGGGATCGGCGAGCAGTACTTC
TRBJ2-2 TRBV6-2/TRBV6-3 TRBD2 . CASSSGLAGGRRGGNTGELFF TGTGCCAGCAGCTCGGGACTAGCGGGGGGGAGGCGGGGAGGGAACACCGGGGAGCTGTTTTTT
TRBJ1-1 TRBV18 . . CASSPYLTEAFF TGTGCCAGCTCACCCTATCTCACTGAAGCTTTCTTT
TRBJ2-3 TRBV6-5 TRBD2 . CASSYLAGRGGDTQYF TGTGCCAGCAGTTATCTAGCGGGGAGGGGTGGGGATACGCAGTATTTT
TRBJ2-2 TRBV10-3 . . CAISESRQGTGELFF TGTGCCATCAGTGAGTCCCGGCAGGGAACCGGGGAGCTGTTTTTT
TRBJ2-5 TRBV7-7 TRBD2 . CASSSGLGQETQYF TGTGCCAGCAGCTCTGGACTAGGCCAAGAGACCCAGTACTTC
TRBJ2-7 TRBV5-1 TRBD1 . CASSLPGQGTYEQYF TGCGCCAGCAGCTTACCGGGACAGGGAACCTACGAGCAGTACTTC
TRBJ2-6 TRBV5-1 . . CASSSQVFGANVLTF TGCGCCAGCAGCTCTCAGGTGTTTGGGGCCAACGTCCTGACTTTC
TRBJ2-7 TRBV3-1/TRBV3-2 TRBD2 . CASSQSGGRYEQYF TGTGCCAGCAGCCAATCGGGGGGTCGGTACGAGCAGTACTTC
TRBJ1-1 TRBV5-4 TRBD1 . CASSRGQSTEAFF TGTGCCAGCAGCCGGGGACAGAGCACTGAAGCTTTCTTT
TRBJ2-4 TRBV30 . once CAWSPGQGIQYF TGTGCCTGGAGTCCCGGGCAGGGCATTCAGTACTTC
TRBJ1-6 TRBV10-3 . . CAISEGVGSNSPLHF TGTGCCATCAGTGAGGGGGTAGGGAGTAATTCACCCCTCCACTTT
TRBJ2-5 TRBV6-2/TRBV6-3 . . CASSYATDIQETQYF TGTGCCAGCAGTTACGCCACAGATATCCAAGAGACCCAGTACTTC
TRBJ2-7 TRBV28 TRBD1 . CASSLVWQGAREQYF TGTGCCAGCAGTTTAGTCTGGCAGGGGGCTCGAGAGCAGTACTTC
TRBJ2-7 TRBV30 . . CAWKVQVTSYEQYF TGTGCCTGGAAGGTCCAGGTAACCTCCTACGAGCAGTACTTC
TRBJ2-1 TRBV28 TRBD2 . CASTLEREREQFF TGTGCCAGCACCCTGGAGCGGGAGCGCGAGCAGTTCTTC
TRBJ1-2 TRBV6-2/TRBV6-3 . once CASSKGHNYGYTF TGTGCCAGCAGTAAAGGACACAACTATGGCTACACCTTC
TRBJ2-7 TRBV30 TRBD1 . CAWNPDRGGYEQYF TGTGCCTGGAACCCTGACAGGGGAGGCTACGAGCAGTACTTC
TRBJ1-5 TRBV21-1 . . CASSDKQGSHQPQHF TGTGCCAGCAGCGACAAACAGGGTTCACATCAGCCCCAGCATTTT
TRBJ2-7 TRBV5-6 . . CASSLGGDPSYEQYF TGTGCCAGCAGCTTGGGGGGGGACCCCTCCTACGAGCAGTACTTC
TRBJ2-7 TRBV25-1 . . CASSARGTYEQYF TGTGCCAGCAGTGCCCGGGGTACCTACGAGCAGTACTTC
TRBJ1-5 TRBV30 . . CAWSFPNQPQHF TGTGCCTGGAGTTTCCCGAATCAGCCCCAGCATTTT
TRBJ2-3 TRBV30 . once CAWSAPSSDTQYF TGTGCCTGGAGTGCCCCTAGCTCAGATACGCAGTATTTT
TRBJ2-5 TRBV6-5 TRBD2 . CASSSLLAGSSETQYF TGTGCCAGCAGTTCTCTCCTAGCGGGGTCGTCGGAGACCCAGTACTTC
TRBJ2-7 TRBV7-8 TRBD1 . CASTRMLGTGYEGEQYF TGTGCCAGCACCAGAATGCTCGGGACAGGGTACGAGGGCGAGCAGTACTTC
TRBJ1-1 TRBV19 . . CASSPRANTEAFF TGTGCCAGTAGTCCCAGGGCGAACACTGAAGCTTTCTTT
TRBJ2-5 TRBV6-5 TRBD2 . CASDPGGQETQYF TGTGCCAGCGACCCGGGGGGCCAAGAGACCCAGTACTTC
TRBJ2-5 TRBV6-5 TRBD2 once CASSSASGIQETQYF TGTGCCAGCAGTTCGGCTAGCGGGATCCAAGAGACCCAGTACTTC
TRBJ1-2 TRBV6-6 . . CASSYSTQSGYGYTF TGTGCCAGCAGTTACTCCACACAGTCTGGCTATGGCTACACCTTC
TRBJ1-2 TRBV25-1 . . CASSGGQFYGYTF TGTGCCAGCAGTGGAGGCCAATTCTATGGCTACACCTTC
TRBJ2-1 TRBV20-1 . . CSASYSEGGLNEQFF TGCAGTGCTAGTTACTCGGAGGGGGGGCTGAATGAGCAGTTCTTC
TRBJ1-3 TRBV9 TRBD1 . CASSDPMNRGDSGNTIYF TGTGCCAGCAGCGACCCCATGAACAGGGGAGACAGTGGAAACACCATATATTTT
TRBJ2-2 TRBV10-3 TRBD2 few CAIRALAGGPGELFF TGTGCCATCAGGGCACTAGCGGGGGGGCCCGGGGAGCTGTTTTTT
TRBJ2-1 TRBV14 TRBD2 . CASSQVRLAGVGNEQFF TGTGCCAGCAGCCAAGTCCGACTAGCGGGAGTAGGCAATGAGCAGTTCTTC
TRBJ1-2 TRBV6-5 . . CASRRAGENYGYTF TGTGCCAGCCGACGAGCAGGGGAGAACTATGGCTACACCTTC